What follows describes a single T cell receptor beta chain. This specimen belongs to a study of blood T cell repertoires in COVID-19. Sequenced by immunoSEQ multiplex PCR; TCRdb stores in-frame clones only, minus some. This table holds about 98,000 clones, roughly four fifths found once. The CDR3 extends over 13 amino acids. The V gene lost 6 bases and the J gene lost 1 base, with 9 bases spanning the gap. Germline-derived CDR1 and CDR2 are MNHEY and SVGAGI. Sequencing was performed on peripheral blood. The chain employs TRBV6-5 and TRBJ1-1; no clear D. The TCR comes from a man aged 60 to 75 with acute or convalescent COVID-19. The CDR3: CASSGDKNTEAFF. The CDR3 nucleotides read TGTGCCAGCAGCGGCGACAAGAACACTGAAGCTTTCTTT.